One sample yielded the 8 T cell receptor beta chains listed below, sequenced in a study of T cells in Graves' hyperthyroidism and ophthalmopathy. Template material for amplifying TCR beta CDR3 regions consisted of RNA transcripts. An initial round of RT-PCR targeting the TCR CDR3 relied on the HTBI primer set. TCRdb redid the calling of the multiplex PCR reads with MiXCR, one entry per CDR3 protein. The sample lists around 480,000 distinct CDR3 sequences; approximately 14% were seen once. Source material: blood. These receptors were collected from a young woman with Graves' hyperthyroidism.

There are many counts of this clonotype. V is TRBV2 and J is TRBJ2-1; D is possibly TRBD2 (6 bases). The CDR3 is 14 residues long. The germline gives CDR1 SNHLY, CDR2 FYNNEI. The V end lost 8 bases, the J end lost 0 bases, and 11 bases lay between the germline ends. The chain's CDR3 is CASCGESSYNEQFF. In DNA, the CDR3 is TGTGCCAGCTGCGGGGAAAGCTCCTACAATGAGCAGTTCTTC.

This clonotype was counted a few times. The chain recombines TRBV12-3 or TRBV12-4 with TRBJ1-4; D is ambiguous. V was clipped by 3 bases and J by 4 bases, with 6 bases between them. This CDR3 spans 13 amino acids. DNA for the CDR3: TGTGCCAGCAGTTTTCGCTTTAATGAAAAACTGTTTTTT. This sequence encodes CASSFRFNEKLFF.

Only a few counts were recorded for this clonotype. The V call is TRBV5-6, the J call TRBJ1-1, with a tentative D call TRBD1 (5 bases). Germline values: CDR1 SGHDT, CDR2 YYEEEE. This CDR3 has 13 amino acids. Between the trimmed V and J ends, which lost 3 bases and 5 bases, there was a span of 11 bases. CDR3 nucleotides: TGTGCCAGCAGCTACCTAGGGGAGACTGAAGCTTTCTTT. Amino acids: CASSYLGETEAFF.

This clonotype was counted many times. The J gene is TRBJ1-2, the V gene TRBV14; no definite D call. This CDR3 spans 15 amino acids. CDR1 and CDR2 (germline): SGHDN, FVKESK. V was shortened by 1 base and J by 4 bases, with 13 bases between the two germline ends. The CDR3 sequence is CASSQGLGSPYGYTF. For the CDR3, the DNA is TGTGCCAGCAGCCAAGGTCTGGGATCCCCCTATGGCTACACCTTC. The full variable domain, completed using reference TRBV14 and TRBJ1-2, is EAGVTQFPSHSVIEKGQTVTLRCDPISGHDNLYWYRRVMGKEIKFLLHFVKESKQDESGMPNNRFLAERTGGTYSTLKVQPAELEDSGVYFCASSQGLGSPYGYTFGSGTRLTVV.

This clonotype was recorded many times. The rearrangement uses TRBV10-3 and TRBJ2-2; 10 bases match TRBD2. This CDR3 has 16 amino acids. Germline-derived CDR1 and CDR2 are ENHRY and SYGVKD. V lost 4 bases and J lost 4; bases outside the gene matches: 6. CDR3 DNA sequence: TGTGCCATCAGTGGGGACCCTAGCGGGAGCACCGGGGAGCTGTTTTTT. It specifies CAISGDPSGSTGELFF.

This clonotype was observed at least ten times. The V and J genes are TRBV6-2 or TRBV6-3 and TRBJ1-1, with TRBD1 matching over 7 bases. Trimming took 8 bases from V and 5 from J; bases not matched to a gene: 17. This CDR3 comprises 16 residues. Germline assignment: CDR1 MNHEY and CDR2 SVGEGT. The CDR3 DNA is TGTGCCAGCCTTCCGCGCGTACAGGGGATTCGGACTGAAGCTTTCTTT. This codes for CASLPRVQGIRTEAFF.

Ten or more counts support this clonotype. This sequence joins TRBV27 and TRBJ2-2; 7 bases are shared with TRBD1. The V gene end was trimmed by 6 bases and the J gene end by 3 bases; junction bases not matched to a gene: 4. The CDR3 extends over 14 amino acids. Germline V gene data show CDR1 as MNHEY and CDR2 as SMNVEV (reference sequence). The CDR3 region is CASSSGQYTGELFF. The DNA of the CDR3 is TGTGCCAGCAGCTCGGGACAGTACACCGGGGAGCTGTTTTTT.

This clonotype showed up many times. The V gene is TRBV19, the J gene TRBJ1-3, with a tentative D call TRBD1 (5 bases). The ends were cut back, 5 bases at V and 2 bases at J, with 10 bases in the middle. CDR1 is LNHDA and CDR2 is SQIVND in the germline V gene (reference sequence). This CDR3 comprises 14 residues. Here the CDR3 DNA reads TGTGCCAGTAGTTCTCCGGACACTGGAAACACCATATATTTT. It is translated as CASSSPDTGNTIYF.